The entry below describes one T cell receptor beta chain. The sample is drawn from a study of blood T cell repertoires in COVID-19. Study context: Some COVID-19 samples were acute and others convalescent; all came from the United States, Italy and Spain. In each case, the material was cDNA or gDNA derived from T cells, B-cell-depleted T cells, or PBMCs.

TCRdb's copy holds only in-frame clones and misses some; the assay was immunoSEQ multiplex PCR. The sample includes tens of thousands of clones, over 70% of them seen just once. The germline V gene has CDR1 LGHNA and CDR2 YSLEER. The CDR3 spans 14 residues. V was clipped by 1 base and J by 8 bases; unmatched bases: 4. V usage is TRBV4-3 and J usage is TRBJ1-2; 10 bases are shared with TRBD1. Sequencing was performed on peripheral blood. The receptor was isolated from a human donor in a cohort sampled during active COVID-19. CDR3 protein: CASSQGQGARGYTF. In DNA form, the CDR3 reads TGCGCCAGCAGCCAAGGACAGGGGGCGCGGGGCTACACCTTC.